This TCR beta chain was recorded in a study of blood T cell repertoires in COVID-19. Overall study: Samples of COVID-19 (acute and convalescent) were obtained from the United States, Italy and Spain. From T cells, B-cell-depleted T cells, or PBMCs came the material, which was cDNA or gDNA.

CDR1 is SGHRS, CDR2 YFSETQ, per germline. V shed 4 bases, J shed 6 bases, and the junction held 8 bases outside the gene matches. This CDR3 has 15 residues. Study processing details: Amplification of reference gene primers provided the estimated nucleated cell counts. The assay was immunoSEQ multiplex PCR, and TCRdb's table has in-frame clones only and misses some. V, J and clone size are those of that table, while D and trimming were read from the DNA. The repertoire holds some 75,000 clones, with 90% as singletons. The TCR sequence derives from a human donor in a cohort sampled during active COVID-19. This chain links TRBV5-1 with TRBJ2-1; TRBD1 agrees at 9 bases. The sample taken for sequencing was peripheral blood. This CDR3 reads CASSVTGGQFNEQFF. The DNA of the CDR3 is TGCGCCAGCAGCGTCACAGGGGGCCAGTTCAATGAGCAGTTCTTC.